Sequencing of this T cell receptor beta chain was carried out in a study of T cell repertoires in cytomegalovirus infection (dated by TCRdb to about 2019). Regarding the study in general: Peptide stimulations targeted recently identified HLA-C-restricted CMV epitopes, whose presentation resists viral immunomodulation, together with well-studied HLA-B-restricted epitopes. The HLA type of each donor mattered for the analysis, because public TCR beta signatures pointed to carriage of CMV infection along with the matching HLA type.

The treatment or condition label, as the study defines it: in vitro stimulation with specific CMV peptide epitopes to enrich CMV-specific T cells. As to this clonotype: Its antigen target is currently unknown. No much larger clone exists at a distance of one base, and base qualities are not known.

The junction shows trimming of 4 bases on V and 0 bases on J, plus 7 bases between the germline ends. There are 15 amino acids in the CDR3, from cysteine to phenylalanine inclusive. Only the CDR3 portion is preserved as DNA: 45 bases, with reading frame beginning at the first base. For CDR1 and CDR2, the germline V gene (reference sequence) lists MNHEY and SMNVEV. Sequencer: Illumina HiSeq 1500. TCRdb reran the public reads through fastp at Q25 and MiXCR, keeping productive beta chains. Records with the same CDR3 protein are collapsed into one entry carrying the most frequent genes and DNA. For this sample the table gives around 340,000 distinct CDR3 sequences, of which 25% to 30% were detected only once. Around 20% of the sample is in the top ten clones. On the study overall, not on this receptor specifically: In the ex vivo response, HLA-C-restricted CMV-specific TCR beta clonotypes were dominant, and in two of eight donors the single most frequent clonotype came from this HLA-C-restricted group. Cumulative frequency of public TCR beta family members discriminated carriers of CMV infection plus the relevant HLA type in this cohort and an independent roughly 330-donor cohort.

The sample was cultured PBMCs, taken from culture after CMV antigen stimulation. The chain joins TRBV27 to TRBJ2-6; the D gene cannot be named for sure. The TCR comes from a human donor in good health (CMV status not recorded). Some clones in this sample may be carry-over from other donors' samples. CDR3 region: CASSSEFSGANVLTF. The DNA sequence is given as TGTGCCAGCAGTTCGGAATTCTCTGGGGCCAACGTCCTGACTTTC. Outside the CDR3, residues come from the reference TRBV27 and TRBJ2-6 proteins, so the full variable domain is: EAQVTQNPRYLITVTGKKLTVTCSQNMNHEYMSWYRQDPGLGLRQIYYSMNVEVTDKGDVPEGYKVSRKEKRNFPLILESPSPNQTSLYFCASSSEFSGANVLTFGAGSRLTVL.